Presented here are 22 T cell receptor beta chains from one specimen sequenced in a study of T-cell memory formation after mild COVID-19. A single record per CDR3 protein comes from TCRdb applying MiXCR to the 5' RACE reads. The sample yields about 440,000 distinct CDR3 sequences, around 20% seen once. Sequenced: PBMCs or a T cell subset sorted from them (not recorded which). These TCRs come from an adult woman who had mild COVID-19 (a few samples of this study predate the infection). Cell type and time point are not known.

In this sample, this clonotype turned up a few times. The chain employs TRBV12-3 or TRBV12-4 and TRBJ2-2, with a weak D call TRBD2 (6 bases). Trimming removed 5 bases at V and 5 bases at J, with 15 bases between. This CDR3 is 15 amino acids long. CDR3 nucleotide sequence: TGTGCCAGCAGTACGCCCTCGGAGGGGACCGGGGAGCTGTTTTTT. Translated, it gives CASSTPSEGTGELFF.

This clonotype was counted only a few times. This sequence joins TRBV7-3 and TRBJ1-2, with TRBD1 matching over 11 bases. Germline CDR1 and CDR2: SGHTA and FQGTGA. Trimming cost V 3 bases and J 0 bases; bases outside gene matches: 9. This CDR3 region has 18 residues. This CDR3 reads CASSLRPGTGGTNYGYTF. As DNA, the CDR3 is TGTGCCAGCAGCTTGCGACCCGGGACAGGGGGGACTAACTATGGCTACACCTTC.

This clonotype was detected a few times. CDR3 amino acids: CASSLDRAETQYF. CDR3 coding DNA: TGCGCCAGCAGCTTGGACAGGGCAGAGACCCAGTACTTC. The chain combines TRBV5-1 with TRBJ2-5, with a weak D call TRBD1 (6 bases). The CDR3 is 13 residues long. Germline-derived CDR1 and CDR2 are SGHRS and YFSETQ. V was cut by 0 bases and J by 4 bases, with 7 bases left in between.

This clonotype came up a few times. The gene calls are TRBV4-1 and TRBJ2-5, with D possibly matching TRBD1 (6 bases). Per germline, CDR1 MGHRA and CDR2 YSYEKL. The CDR3 has 15 residues. Trimming shortened V by 0 bases and J by 5 bases, and 13 bases separated the two germline ends. DNA for the CDR3: TGCGCCAGCAGCCAAGAGCACAGGGACGGGGAGACCCAGTACTTC. Its translation: CASSQEHRDGETQYF.

The chain recombines TRBV5-4 with TRBJ2-1; 9 bases are a match to TRBD2. The CDR3 is 15 amino acids. With 4 bases clipped from V and 9 bases from J, the junction kept 11 bases outside the gene matches. The germline gives CDR1 SGHNT, CDR2 YYREEE (reference sequence). The CDR3 loop reads CASSPGNSGGGEQFF. CDR3 DNA: TGTGCCAGCAGCCCCGGGAATAGCGGGGGAGGTGAGCAGTTCTTC.

This clonotype was picked up one time. The genes are TRBV7-3 and TRBJ1-1; 9 bases fit TRBD1. The CDR3 contains 17 residues. J gave up 5 bases and V 1 base, and 11 bases lay outside the gene matches. Looked up from germline, CDR1 is SGHTA and CDR2 is FQGTGA. The CDR3 protein is CASSLIVGDRVFTEAFF. CDR3 nucleotides: TGTGCCAGCAGCTTAATAGTAGGGGACAGGGTATTTACTGAAGCTTTCTTT.

This sequence joins TRBV6-1 and TRBJ2-7; no definite D call. Germline values: CDR1 MNHNS, CDR2 SASEGT. The V and J ends lost 6 bases and 0 bases respectively, with 15 bases between them. This CDR3 contains 15 residues. CDR3 sequence reads: CASRGSALSSYEQYF. The CDR3 DNA is TGTGCCAGCAGGGGTTCGGCGCTCAGCTCCTACGAGCAGTACTTC.

There are many counts of this clonotype. The rearrangement links TRBV7-2 to TRBJ1-5, with D tentatively TRBD1 (6 bases). The CDR3 extends over 15 amino acids. Between the trimmed V and J ends, which lost 1 base and 0 bases, there was a span of 7 bases. CDR1 SGHTA and CDR2 FQGNSA come from the germline V gene. CDR3 DNA sequence: TGTGCCAGCAGCTTAGGGACAGTTAGCAATCAGCCCCAGCATTTT. This translates into CASSLGTVSNQPQHF.

This clonotype occurred a few times. This chain uses TRBV29-1 with TRBJ2-7; D is undetermined. Looked up from germline, CDR1 is SQVTM and CDR2 is ANQGSEA. Trimming pared 0 bases from V and 4 bases from J, leaving 13 bases between. The CDR3 consists of 14 residues. The CDR3 here is CSVEDGPLGYEQYF. The CDR3 nucleotides read TGCAGCGTTGAAGATGGGCCTTTAGGGTACGAGCAGTACTTC.

This clonotype has just a few counts. The chain joins TRBV20-1 to TRBJ2-3; 7 positions agree with TRBD1. Germline CDR1 DFQATT, CDR2 SNEGSKA (reference sequence). Trimming at V came to 3 bases and at J to 5 bases, leaving 2 bases not matched to a gene. The CDR3 is made up of 12 amino acids. CDR3 sequence: CSASQGEDTQYF. CDR3 bases: TGCAGTGCTAGTCAGGGGGAAGATACGCAGTATTTT.

The rearrangement links TRBV12-3 or TRBV12-4 to TRBJ1-1, with D possibly TRBD1 on 5 matching bases. The length of the CDR3 is 14 residues. Trimming left V 1 base short and J 11 bases short, with 17 bases between. This CDR3 reads CASSLEPPGTEAFF. In DNA form, the CDR3 reads TGTGCCAGCAGTTTAGAACCGCCGGGGACGGAGGCTTTCTTT.

The rearrangement joins TRBV7-8 to TRBJ1-2; D may be TRBD1 (6 bases). This CDR3 region has 15 residues. Germline V gives CDR1 SGHVS, CDR2 FQNEAQ. V dropped 0 bases and J dropped 8 bases, with 16 bases sitting between them. The CDR3 sequence is CASSLAGQDRKGYTF. As DNA, the CDR3 is TGTGCCAGCAGCTTAGCGGGCCAGGACAGAAAGGGCTACACCTTC.

This clonotype was counted only a few times. The V call is TRBV11-3, the J call TRBJ1-2; TRBD1 agrees at 8 bases. CDR3 length equals 14 residues. Germline V lookup: CDR1 SGHNT, CDR2 YENEEA. Trimming took 5 bases from V and 6 from J; bases not matched to a gene: 8. CDR3 in amino acids: CASSDHGQGDGYTF. The CDR3 coding sequence is TGTGCCAGCAGCGACCATGGACAGGGCGATGGCTACACCTTC.

This clonotype came up a few times. This chain connects TRBV12-3 or TRBV12-4 to TRBJ2-1, with TRBD2 matching 12 bases. V gave up 4 bases and J gave up 0 bases; unmatched junction bases: 16. CDR3 length: 21 amino acids. This CDR3 is CASSYPTLAGGPPSSYNEQFF. CDR3 DNA: TGTGCCAGCAGTTACCCGACACTAGCGGGGGGCCCCCCGAGCTCCTACAATGAGCAGTTCTTC.

This clonotype has just a few counts. The chain joins TRBV3-1 to TRBJ2-7; D is ambiguous. This CDR3 is 12 amino acids long. Germline V gives CDR1 LGHDT, CDR2 YNNKEL (reference sequence). V lost 1 base and J lost 6, with 7 bases in between. The CDR3 here is CASSQGSLEQYF. CDR3 nucleotides: TGTGCCAGCAGCCAAGGAAGTCTCGAGCAGTACTTC.

This clonotype was detected many times. The genes are TRBV4-3 and TRBJ2-7; 14 bases are a match to TRBD2. The CDR3 spans 18 residues. Per germline, CDR1 LGHNA and CDR2 YSLEER. With 4 bases clipped from V and 0 bases from J, the junction kept 8 bases outside the gene matches. The CDR3 coding sequence is TGCGCCAGCAGCCGAGGACTAGCGGGAGGCTTGAGCTCCTACGAGCAGTACTTC. The encoded protein is CASSRGLAGGLSSYEQYF.

The chain carries TRBV5-1 and TRBJ1-2; tentatively, D is TRBD1 (6 bases). This CDR3 contains 15 residues. Germline V gives CDR1 SGHRS, CDR2 YFSETQ. V lost 0 bases to trimming and J lost 2 bases, with 11 bases between them. CDR3 nucleotide sequence: TGCGCCAGCAGCTTGGGTTCGACAGGAAACTATGGCTACACCTTC. Translated: CASSLGSTGNYGYTF.

This chain connects TRBV9 to TRBJ2-1, with 8 bases aligning to TRBD1. J was trimmed by 6 bases and V by 0 bases; bases with no gene match: 5. CDR1 SGDLS and CDR2 YYNGEE come from the germline V gene. This CDR3 comprises 15 residues. CDR3 coding DNA: TGTGCCAGCAGCGTAGAGGGACAGGCGCTCAATGAGCAGTTCTTC. It specifies CASSVEGQALNEQFF.

This clonotype was seen more than once but under ten times. The chain couples TRBV19 to TRBJ1-5, with 9 positions matching TRBD1. The CDR3 is 13 residues long. V was pared by 3 bases and J by 6 bases, with 0 bases of the junction left unmatched. The V gene's germline CDR1 is LNHDA and CDR2 SQIVND (reference sequence). The CDR3 sequence: CASSMTGGQPQHF. DNA of the CDR3: TGTGCCAGTAGTATGACAGGGGGTCAGCCCCAGCATTTT. The full variable domain, its missing parts supplied by reference TRBV19 and TRBJ1-5, is DGGITQSPKYLFRKEGQNVTLSCEQNLNHDAMYWYRQDPGQGLRLIYYSQIVNDFQKGDIAEGYSVSREKKESFPLTVTSAQKNPTAFYLCASSMTGGQPQHFGDGTRLSIL.

This clonotype was seen more than once but under ten times. V gene TRBV20-1 combines with J gene TRBJ1-2, with D uncertain. V gave up 0 bases and J gave up 0 bases, with 5 bases separating them. The length of the CDR3 is 13 residues. The germline CDR1 and CDR2 sequences are DFQATT and SNEGSKA (reference sequence). In DNA form, the CDR3 reads TGCAGTGCTAGAGATAGCACTAACTATGGCTACACCTTC. Protein: CSARDSTNYGYTF.

This clonotype came up a few times. This sequence joins TRBV24-1 and TRBJ2-1, with a weak D call TRBD2 (6 bases). Trimming left V 7 bases short and J 10 bases short, with 25 bases between. The CDR3 has 16 amino acids. The V gene's germline CDR1 is KGHDR and CDR2 SFDVKD. As DNA, the CDR3 is TGTGCCACCAGCCCCACTCCCACCGGGACTGGGCAAGAGCAGTTCTTC. This sequence encodes CATSPTPTGTGQEQFF.

This chain links TRBV5-1 with TRBJ2-3; D tentatively fits TRBD1 or TRBD2 (5 bases each). CDR1 is SGHRS, CDR2 YFSETQ, per germline. CDR3 size: 14 residues. Trimming stripped 3 bases from V and 11 bases from J, with 19 bases between. CDR3 sequence: CASSWDRRLALQYF. In DNA, the CDR3 is TGCGCCAGCAGCTGGGACCGGAGACTTGCGTTGCAGTATTTT.